In its sample, the clone carrying this TCR beta chain was seen many times. What it binds is unknown. Germline V CDR1 and CDR2: SGHKS, YYEKEE (reference sequence). The length of the CDR3 is 17 residues. The V and J ends lost 4 bases and 0 bases, in that order; junction bases with no gene match: 5. This sample stems from a study of T-cell memory formation after mild COVID-19. Whole-study findings and limits: Second-wave clones that peaked on day 37 lacked confirmed SARS-CoV-2 specificity. Clones contracting over day 15 to 85 were CD4/CD8 balanced, with later expanders leaning CD4+. Contracting CD8+ clones were enriched in EMRA, CD4+ mainly in CM and EM.

5'RACE primed at constant segments yielded TCR alpha and TCR beta cDNA libraries bearing sample barcodes and UMIs. TCRdb used MiXCR to reprocess the 5' RACE reads, holding one entry per CDR3 protein. The repertoire holds almost 45,000 distinct CDR3 sequences, with 6% to 7% as singletons. The receptor was derived from an adult who had mild COVID-19 (a few samples of this study predate the infection). Cell type and time point are not known. The specimen sequenced was PBMCs or a T cell subset sorted from them (not recorded which). The rearrangement links TRBV5-5 to TRBJ2-1; 12 bases agree with TRBD2. CDR3 in amino acids: CASSLRLAGVSYNEQFF. CDR3 nucleotides: TGTGCCAGCAGCCTCCGACTAGCGGGGGTCTCCTACAATGAGCAGTTCTTC. Full variable domain (outside the CDR3, taken from reference TRBV5-5 and TRBJ2-1): DAGVTQSPTHLIKTRGQQVTLRCSPISGHKSVSWYQQVLGQGPQFIFQYYEKEERGRGNFPDRFSARQFPNYSSELNVNALLLGDSALYLCASSLRLAGVSYNEQFFGPGTRLTVL.